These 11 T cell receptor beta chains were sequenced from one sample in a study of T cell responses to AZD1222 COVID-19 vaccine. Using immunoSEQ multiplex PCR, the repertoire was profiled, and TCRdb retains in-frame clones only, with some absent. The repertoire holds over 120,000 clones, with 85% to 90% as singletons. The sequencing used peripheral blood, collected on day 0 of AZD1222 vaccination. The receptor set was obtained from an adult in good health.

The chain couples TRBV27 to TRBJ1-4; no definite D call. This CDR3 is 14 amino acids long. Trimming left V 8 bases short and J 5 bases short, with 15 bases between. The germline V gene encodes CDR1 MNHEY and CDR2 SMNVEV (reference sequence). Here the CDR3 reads CASASPRANEKLFF. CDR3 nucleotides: TGTGCCAGCGCCTCCCCCCGTGCCAATGAAAAACTGTTTTTT.

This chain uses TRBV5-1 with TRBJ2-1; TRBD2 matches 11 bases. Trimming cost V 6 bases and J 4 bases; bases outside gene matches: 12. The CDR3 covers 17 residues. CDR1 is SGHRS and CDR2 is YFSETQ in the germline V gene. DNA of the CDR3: TGCGCCAGCAAACTTCCGATGGTAGCGGGAGGGTACAATGAGCAGTTCTTC. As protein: CASKLPMVAGGYNEQFF.

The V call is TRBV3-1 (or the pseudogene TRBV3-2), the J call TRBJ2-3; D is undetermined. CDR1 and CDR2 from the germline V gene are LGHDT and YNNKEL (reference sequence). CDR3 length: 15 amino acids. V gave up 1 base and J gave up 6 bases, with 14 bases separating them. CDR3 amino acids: CASSQVNKVGDTQYF. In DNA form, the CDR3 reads TGTGCCAGCAGCCAAGTTAACAAGGTGGGGGATACGCAGTATTTT.

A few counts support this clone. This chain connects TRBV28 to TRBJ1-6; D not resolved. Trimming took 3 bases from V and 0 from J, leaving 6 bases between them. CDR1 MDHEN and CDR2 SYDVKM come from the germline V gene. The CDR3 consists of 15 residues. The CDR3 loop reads CASSFLGSYNSPLHF. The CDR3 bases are TGTGCCAGCAGTTTTTTGGGCTCCTATAATTCACCCCTCCACTTT.

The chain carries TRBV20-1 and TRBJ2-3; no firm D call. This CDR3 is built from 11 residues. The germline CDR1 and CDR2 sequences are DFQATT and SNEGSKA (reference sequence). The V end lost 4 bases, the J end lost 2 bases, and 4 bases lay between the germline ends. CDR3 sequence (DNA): TGCAGTGCTAAACTCACAGATACGCAGTATTTT. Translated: CSAKLTDTQYF.

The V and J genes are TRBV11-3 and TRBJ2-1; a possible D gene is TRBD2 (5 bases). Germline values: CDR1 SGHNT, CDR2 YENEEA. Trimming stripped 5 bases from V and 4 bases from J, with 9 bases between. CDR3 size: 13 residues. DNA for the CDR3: TGTGCCAGCAGCCTCACTAGATACAATGAGCAGTTCTTC. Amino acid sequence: CASSLTRYNEQFF.

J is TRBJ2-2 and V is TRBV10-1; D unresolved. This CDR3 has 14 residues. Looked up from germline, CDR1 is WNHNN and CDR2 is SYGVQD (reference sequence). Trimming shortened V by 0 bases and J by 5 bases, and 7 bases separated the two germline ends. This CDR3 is CASSESGETGELFF. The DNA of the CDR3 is TGCGCCAGCAGTGAGTCTGGCGAAACCGGGGAGCTGTTTTTT.

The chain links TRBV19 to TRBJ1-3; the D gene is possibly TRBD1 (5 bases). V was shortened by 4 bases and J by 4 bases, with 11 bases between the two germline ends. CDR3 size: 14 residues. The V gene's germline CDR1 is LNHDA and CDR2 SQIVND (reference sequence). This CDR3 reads CASSTLDTGNTIYF. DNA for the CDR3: TGTGCCAGTAGTACGCTGGACACCGGAAACACCATATATTTT.

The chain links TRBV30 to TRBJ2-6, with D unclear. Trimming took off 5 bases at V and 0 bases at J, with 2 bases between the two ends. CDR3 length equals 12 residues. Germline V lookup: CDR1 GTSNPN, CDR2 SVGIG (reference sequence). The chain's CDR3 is CAWLSGANVLTF. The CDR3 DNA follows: TGTGCCTGGCTCTCTGGGGCCAACGTCCTGACTTTC.

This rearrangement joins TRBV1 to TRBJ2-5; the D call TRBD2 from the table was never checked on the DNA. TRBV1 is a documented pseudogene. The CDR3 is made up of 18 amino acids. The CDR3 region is CTSSRTEGLAGIQETQYF. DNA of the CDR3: TGCACCAGCAGCCGAACTGAAGGACTAGCGGGGATCCAAGAGACCCAGTACTTC.

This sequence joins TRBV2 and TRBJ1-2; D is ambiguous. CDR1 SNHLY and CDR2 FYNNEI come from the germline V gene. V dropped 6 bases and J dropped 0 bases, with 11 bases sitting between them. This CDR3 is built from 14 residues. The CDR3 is CASRLGASNYGYTF. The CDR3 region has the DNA TGTGCCAGCAGACTGGGAGCTTCTAACTATGGCTACACCTTC.